The following is a T cell receptor (beta chain) sequence with its context. This CDR3 is 12 amino acids long. The germline V gene encodes CDR1 SGHAT and CDR2 FQNNGV. Trimming took 8 bases from V and 2 from J; bases not matched to a gene: 3. TCRdb's copy holds only in-frame clones and misses some; the assay was immunoSEQ multiplex PCR. This sample carries some 80,000 clones, about 95% of them seen once, and the ten largest clones take 1.1%. The source of the sample is a study of T cell changes during pregnancy in multiple sclerosis. This sequence was found in a female donor with multiple sclerosis, enrolled in a pregnancy study. The rearrangement joins TRBV11-2 to TRBJ2-7, with 7 positions matching TRBD1. Source: peripheral blood, taken in the second trimester of pregnancy. CDR3: CASSGQTYEQYF. The CDR3 nucleotides read TGTGCCAGCTCGGGACAGACCTACGAGCAGTACTTC. Full variable domain (remainder filled in from reference TRBV11-2 and TRBJ2-7): EAGVAQSPRYKIIEKRQSVAFWCNPISGHATLYWYQQILGQGPKLLIQFQNNGVVDDSQLPKDRFSAERLKGVDSTLKIQPAKLEDSAVYLCASSGQTYEQYFGPGTRLTVT.